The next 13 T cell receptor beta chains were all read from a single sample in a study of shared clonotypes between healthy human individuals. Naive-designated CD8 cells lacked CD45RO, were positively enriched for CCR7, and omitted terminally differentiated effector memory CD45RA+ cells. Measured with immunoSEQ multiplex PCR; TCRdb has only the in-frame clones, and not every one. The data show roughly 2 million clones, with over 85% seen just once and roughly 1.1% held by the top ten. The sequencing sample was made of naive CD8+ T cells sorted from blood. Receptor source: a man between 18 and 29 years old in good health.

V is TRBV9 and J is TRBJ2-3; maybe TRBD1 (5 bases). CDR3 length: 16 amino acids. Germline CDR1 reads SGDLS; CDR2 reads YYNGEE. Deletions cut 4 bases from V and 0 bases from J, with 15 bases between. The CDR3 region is CASSSPLQGSTDTQYF. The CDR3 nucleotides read TGTGCCAGCAGCTCTCCGTTGCAGGGTAGCACAGATACGCAGTATTTT. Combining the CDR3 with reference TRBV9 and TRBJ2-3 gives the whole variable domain DSGVTQTPKHLITATGQRVTLRCSPRSGDLSVYWYQQSLDQGLQFLIQYYNGEERAKGNILERFSAQQFPDLHSELNLSSLELGDSALYFCASSSPLQGSTDTQYFGPGTRLTVL.

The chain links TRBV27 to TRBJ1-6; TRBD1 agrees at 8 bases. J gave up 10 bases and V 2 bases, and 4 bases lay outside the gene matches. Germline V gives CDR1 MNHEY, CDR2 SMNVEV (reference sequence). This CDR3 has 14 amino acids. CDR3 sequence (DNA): TGTGCCAGCAGTTTACAGGGGGCAGAATCACCCCTCCACTTT. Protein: CASSLQGAESPLHF.

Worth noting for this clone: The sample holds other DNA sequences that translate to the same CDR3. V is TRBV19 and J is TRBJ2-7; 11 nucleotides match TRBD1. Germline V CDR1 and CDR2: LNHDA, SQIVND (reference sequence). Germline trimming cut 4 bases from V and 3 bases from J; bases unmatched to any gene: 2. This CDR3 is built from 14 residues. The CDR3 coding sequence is TGTGCCAGTAGTAGTGGGACAGGGGGCTACGAGCAGTACTTC. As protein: CASSSGTGGYEQYF.

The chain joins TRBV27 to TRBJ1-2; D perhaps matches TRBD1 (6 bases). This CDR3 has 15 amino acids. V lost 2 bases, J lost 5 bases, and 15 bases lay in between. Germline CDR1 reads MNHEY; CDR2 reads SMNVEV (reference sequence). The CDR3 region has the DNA TGTGCCAGCAGTTTACAACGGGGGCTCTGGTATGGCTACACCTTC. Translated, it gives CASSLQRGLWYGYTF.

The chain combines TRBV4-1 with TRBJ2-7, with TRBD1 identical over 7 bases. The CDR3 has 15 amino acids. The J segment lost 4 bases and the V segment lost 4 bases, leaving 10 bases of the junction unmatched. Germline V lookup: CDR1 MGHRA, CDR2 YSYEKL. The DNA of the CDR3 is TGCGCCAGCAGCCTAGACAGGGTGGGATCGTACGAGCAGTACTTC. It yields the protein CASSLDRVGSYEQYF.

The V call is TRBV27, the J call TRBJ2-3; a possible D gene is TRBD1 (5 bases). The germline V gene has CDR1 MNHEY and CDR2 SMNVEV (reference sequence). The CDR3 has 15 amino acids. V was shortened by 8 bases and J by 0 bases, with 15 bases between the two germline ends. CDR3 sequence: CASRSGATSTDTQYF. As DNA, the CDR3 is TGTGCCAGCCGTAGTGGGGCAACTAGCACAGATACGCAGTATTTT.

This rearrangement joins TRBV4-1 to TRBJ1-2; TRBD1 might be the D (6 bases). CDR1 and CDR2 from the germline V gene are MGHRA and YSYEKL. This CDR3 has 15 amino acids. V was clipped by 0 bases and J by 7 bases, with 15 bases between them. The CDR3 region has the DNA TGCGCCAGCAGCCAAGAAAGGGGGAGTCTGTCTGGCTACACCTTC. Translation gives CASSQERGSLSGYTF.

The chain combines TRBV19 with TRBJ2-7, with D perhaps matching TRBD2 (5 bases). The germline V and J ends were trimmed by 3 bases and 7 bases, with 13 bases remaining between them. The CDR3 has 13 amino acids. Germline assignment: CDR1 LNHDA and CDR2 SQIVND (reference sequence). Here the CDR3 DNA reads TGTGCCAGTAGTATTGCAGTAACGGGGGAGCAGTACTTC. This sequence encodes CASSIAVTGEQYF. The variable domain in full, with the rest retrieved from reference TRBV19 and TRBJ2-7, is DGGITQSPKYLFRKEGQNVTLSCEQNLNHDAMYWYRQDPGQGLRLIYYSQIVNDFQKGDIAEGYSVSREKKESFPLTVTSAQKNPTAFYLCASSIAVTGEQYFGPGTRLTVT.

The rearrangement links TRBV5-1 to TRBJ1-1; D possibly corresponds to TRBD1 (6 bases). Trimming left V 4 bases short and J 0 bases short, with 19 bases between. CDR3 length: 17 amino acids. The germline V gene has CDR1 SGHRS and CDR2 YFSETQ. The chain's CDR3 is CASSPGHEVGLNTEAFF. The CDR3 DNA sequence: TGCGCCAGCAGCCCGGGACACGAGGTGGGGCTGAACACTGAAGCTTTCTTT.

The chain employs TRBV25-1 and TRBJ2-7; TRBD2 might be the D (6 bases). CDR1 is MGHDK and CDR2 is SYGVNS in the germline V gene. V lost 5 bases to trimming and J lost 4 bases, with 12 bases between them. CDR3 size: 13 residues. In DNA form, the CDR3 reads TGTGCCAGCAGTCCTGGGGGGTTATACGAGCAGTACTTC. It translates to CASSPGGLYEQYF.

This CDR3 reads CASSQMLADEQFF. CDR3 in DNA: TGCGCCAGCAGCCAGATGTTAGCAGATGAGCAGTTCTTC. The V gene is TRBV4-3, the J gene TRBJ2-1; D is uncertain. The germline V and J ends were trimmed by 3 bases and 8 bases, with 11 bases remaining between them. CDR1 and CDR2 (germline): LGHNA, YSLEER. There are 13 residues in the CDR3.

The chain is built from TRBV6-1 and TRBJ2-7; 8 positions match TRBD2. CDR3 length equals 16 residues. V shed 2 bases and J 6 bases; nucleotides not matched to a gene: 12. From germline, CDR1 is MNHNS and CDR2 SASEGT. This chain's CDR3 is CASSESAAGGLLEQYF. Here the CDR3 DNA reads TGTGCCAGCAGTGAAAGTGCGGCGGGAGGTCTCCTCGAGCAGTACTTC.

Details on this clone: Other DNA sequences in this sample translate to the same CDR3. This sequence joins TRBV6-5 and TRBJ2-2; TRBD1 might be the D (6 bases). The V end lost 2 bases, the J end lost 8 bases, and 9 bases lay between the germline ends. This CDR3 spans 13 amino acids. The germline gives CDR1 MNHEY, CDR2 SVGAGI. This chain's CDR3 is CASSYGTPGELFF. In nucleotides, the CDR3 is TGTGCCAGCAGTTACGGGACACCGGGGGAGCTGTTTTTT.